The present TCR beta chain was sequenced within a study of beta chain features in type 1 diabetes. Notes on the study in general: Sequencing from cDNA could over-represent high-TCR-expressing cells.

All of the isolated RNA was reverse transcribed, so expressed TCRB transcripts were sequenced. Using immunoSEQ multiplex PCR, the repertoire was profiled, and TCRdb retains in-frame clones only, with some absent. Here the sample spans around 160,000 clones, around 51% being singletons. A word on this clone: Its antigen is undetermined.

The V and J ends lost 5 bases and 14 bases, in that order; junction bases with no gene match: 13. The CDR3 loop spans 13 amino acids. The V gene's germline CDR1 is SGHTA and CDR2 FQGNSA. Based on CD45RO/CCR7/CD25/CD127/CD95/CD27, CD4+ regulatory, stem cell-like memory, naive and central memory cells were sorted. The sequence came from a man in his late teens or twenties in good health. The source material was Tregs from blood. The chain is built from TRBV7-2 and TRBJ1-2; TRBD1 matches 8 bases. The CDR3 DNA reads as TGTGCCAGCAGCCAAAACCGGCCGGGACAGGCGACCTTC. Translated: CASSQNRPGQATF.